This record covers a single T cell receptor beta chain. The antigen remains unidentified. This table comes from immunoSEQ multiplex PCR, and its TCRdb copy is limited to in-frame clones, with some not included. The sample lists over 60,000 clones; around 80% were seen once. These data originate in a study of OX40 agonist ivuxolimab in advanced cancers. Study details: Mean age approximately 55 years, range 23 to 79; 82.7% male. Partial responses occurred in three patients (one hepatocellular carcinoma, two cutaneous melanoma). Findings and limits, study-wide: Some of the lowest clonal expansion was seen in partial responders at 0.1-3.0 mg/kg.

Trimming pared 6 bases from V and 1 base from J, leaving 9 bases between. CDR1 and CDR2 from the germline V gene are MNHNY and SVGAGI (reference sequence). The CDR3 loop spans 13 amino acids. Patients had blood sampled at baseline and again on cycle 4 day 1 and cycle 7 day 1. The TCR comes from an adult with an advanced solid tumor such as melanoma, head and neck, liver or kidney cancer. The rearrangement joins TRBV6-6 to TRBJ1-1, with D tentatively TRBD1 (6 bases). The specimen comprised CD4+ or CD8+ T cells sorted from blood, sampled in a trial of the OX40 agonist ivuxolimab. This CDR3 is CASRMTGNTEAFF. In nucleotides, the CDR3 is TGTGCCAGCAGAATGACAGGGAACACTGAAGCTTTCTTT.